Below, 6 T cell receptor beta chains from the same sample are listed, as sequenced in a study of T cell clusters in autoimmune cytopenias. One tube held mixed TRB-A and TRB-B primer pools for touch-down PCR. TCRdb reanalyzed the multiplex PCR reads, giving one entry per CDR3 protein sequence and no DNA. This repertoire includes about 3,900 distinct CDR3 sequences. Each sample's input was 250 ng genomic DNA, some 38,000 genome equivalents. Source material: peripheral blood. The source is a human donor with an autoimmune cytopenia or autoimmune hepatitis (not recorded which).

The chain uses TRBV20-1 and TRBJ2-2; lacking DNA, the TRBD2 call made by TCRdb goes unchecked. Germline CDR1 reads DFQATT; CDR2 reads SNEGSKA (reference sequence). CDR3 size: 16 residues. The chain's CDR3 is CSARDLGGRSTGELFF.

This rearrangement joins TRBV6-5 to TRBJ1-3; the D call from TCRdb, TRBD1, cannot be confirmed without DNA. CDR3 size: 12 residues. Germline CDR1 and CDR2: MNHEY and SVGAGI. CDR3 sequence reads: CASSPGGSTIYF.

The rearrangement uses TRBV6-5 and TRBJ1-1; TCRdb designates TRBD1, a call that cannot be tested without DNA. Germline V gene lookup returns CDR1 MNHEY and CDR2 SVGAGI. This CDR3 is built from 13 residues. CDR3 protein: CASMIQGNTEAFF.

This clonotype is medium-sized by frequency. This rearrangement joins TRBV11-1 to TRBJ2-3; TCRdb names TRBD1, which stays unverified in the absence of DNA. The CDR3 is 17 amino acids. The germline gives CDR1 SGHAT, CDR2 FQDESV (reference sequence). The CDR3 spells CASSFYAPPGGTDTQYF. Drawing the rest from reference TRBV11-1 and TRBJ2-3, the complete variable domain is EAEVAQSPRYKITEKSQAVAFWCDPISGHATLYWYRQILGQGPELLVQFQDESVVDDSQLPKDRFSAERLKGVDSTLKIQPAELGDSAMYLCASSFYAPPGGTDTQYFGPGTRLTVL.

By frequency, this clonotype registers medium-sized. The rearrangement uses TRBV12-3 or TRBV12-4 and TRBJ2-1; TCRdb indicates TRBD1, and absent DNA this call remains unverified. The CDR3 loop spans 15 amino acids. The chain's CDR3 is CASSFGTGGHNEQFF.

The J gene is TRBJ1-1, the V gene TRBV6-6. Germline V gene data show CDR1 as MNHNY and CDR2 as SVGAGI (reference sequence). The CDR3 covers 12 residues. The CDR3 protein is CASGRGSAEAFF.